This TCR beta chain was found in a study of T cell responses to AZD1222 COVID-19 vaccine. This CDR3 comprises 14 residues. From germline, CDR1 is MNHEY and CDR2 SVGAGI. With 6 bases removed from V and 4 bases from J, the gap between germline ends came to 14 bases. Pooling was applied to second doses at about 4 or about 12 weeks. This clone was picked up one time. The antigen is unknown. Whole-study findings and limits: Baseline serology detected seropositivity in only a handful of AZD1222 recipients. Sampled repertoires all dated from after the peak T cell response.

The repertoire was sequenced with immunoSEQ multiplex PCR; TCRdb's copy has only in-frame clones and lacks some. Here the sample spans approximately 200,000 clones, roughly nine tenths being singletons. This specimen consisted of peripheral blood, obtained 28 days after the second AZD1222 dose. The source is an adult who received the AZD1222 COVID-19 vaccine. The rearrangement links TRBV6-5 to TRBJ2-3; D possibly corresponds to TRBD2 (5 bases). CDR3 residues: CASRKERAADTQYF. The CDR3 DNA reads as TGTGCCAGCAGGAAGGAGAGAGCGGCAGATACGCAGTATTTT.